Following are 2 T cell receptor beta chains from one sample sequenced in a study of cytomegalovirus exposure and HLA in healthy donors (dated by TCRdb to between 2016 and 2019). Receptors were amplified or captured by the immunoSEQ multiplex PCR assay. For the multiplex PCR, a mixture combining 60 forward primers for TCR Vbeta segments and 13 reverse primers for TCR Jbeta segments was used. Here the immuneACCESS table is served through TCRdb, limited to in-frame sequences with V and J called. Missing clones are a known gap in these copies; in checked studies unresolved V genes cover under half, and the rest lacks a known reason. In all, the sample holds about 130,000 clones, and approximately 17% of those were seen once. Together, the top ten hold 2.9% of the sample. The sample was PBMCs. The receptors were gathered from a female donor in good health and CMV-seropositive.

This clone was detected only a few times. V is TRBV30 and J is TRBJ2-3, with 14 positions matching TRBD2. The CDR3 is made up of 18 amino acids. From germline, CDR1 is GTSNPN and CDR2 SVGIG (reference sequence). V shed 0 bases, J shed 4 bases, and the junction held 9 bases outside the gene matches. DNA of the CDR3: TGTGCCTGGAGTGTGCCGGGACTAGCGGGAGTATATTCAGATACGCAGTATTTT. Amino acid sequence: CAWSVPGLAGVYSDTQYF.

The gene calls are TRBV27 and TRBJ2-3; 7 bases line up with TRBD2. Germline values: CDR1 MNHEY, CDR2 SMNVEV (reference sequence). The length of the CDR3 is 15 residues. Unmatched junction bases numbered 8, after V lost 1 base and J lost 7 bases. DNA for the CDR3: TGTGCCAGCAGTTTATTTTCTCTAGCGGCCCATACGCAGTATTTT. Translation: CASSLFSLAAHTQYF.